This TCR beta chain was recovered during a study of beta chain features in type 1 diabetes. Notes on the study in general: There was a moderate but significant shortening of TCRB CDR3s in all four CD4+ subsets of Type 1 diabetes patients.

Isolation of CD4+ naive, central memory, regulatory and stem cell-like memory cells was achieved by sorting via CD45RO/CCR7/CD25/CD127/CD95/CD27. Of note for this clone: The antigen is not known. Additional DNA sequences in this sample encode the identical CDR3.

All of the isolated RNA was reverse transcribed, so expressed TCRB transcripts were sequenced. Clones were sequenced by immunoSEQ multiplex PCR, and TCRdb holds only the in-frame ones, with some missing. Of 240,000 or so clones in the sample, roughly 21% were seen once. V lost 2 bases, J lost 4 bases, and 6 bases lay in between. The CDR3 runs 11 residues. Germline CDR1 GTSNPN, CDR2 SVGIG (reference sequence). The rearrangement links TRBV30 to TRBJ2-7; D gene unclear. The sequence derives from a woman aged 40 to 50 with type 1 diabetes. Sequencing was performed on naive CD4+ T cells from blood. Here the CDR3 reads CAWSPSYEQYF. CDR3 DNA sequence: TGTGCCTGGAGTCCCAGTTACGAGCAGTACTTC. Full variable domain (rest looked up from reference TRBV30 and TRBJ2-7): SQTIHQWPATLVQPVGSPLSLECTVEGTSNPNLYWYRQAAGRGLQLLFYSVGIGQISSEVPQNLSASRPQDRQFILSSKKLLLSDSGFYLCAWSPSYEQYFGPGTRLTVT.